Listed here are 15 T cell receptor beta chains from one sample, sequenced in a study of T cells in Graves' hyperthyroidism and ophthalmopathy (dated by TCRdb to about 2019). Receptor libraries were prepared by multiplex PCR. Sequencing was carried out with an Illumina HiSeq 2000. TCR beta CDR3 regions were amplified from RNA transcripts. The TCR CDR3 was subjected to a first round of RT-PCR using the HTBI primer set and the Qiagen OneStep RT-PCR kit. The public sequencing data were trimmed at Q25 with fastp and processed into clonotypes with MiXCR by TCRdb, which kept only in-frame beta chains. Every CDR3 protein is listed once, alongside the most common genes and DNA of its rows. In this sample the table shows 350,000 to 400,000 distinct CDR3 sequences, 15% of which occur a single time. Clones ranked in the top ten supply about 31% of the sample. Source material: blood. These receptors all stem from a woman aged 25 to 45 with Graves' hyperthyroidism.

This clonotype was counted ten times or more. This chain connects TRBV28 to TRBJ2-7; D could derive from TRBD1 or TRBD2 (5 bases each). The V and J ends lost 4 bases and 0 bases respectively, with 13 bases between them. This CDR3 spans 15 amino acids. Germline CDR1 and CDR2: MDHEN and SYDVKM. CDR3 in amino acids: CASSSAGANSYEQYF. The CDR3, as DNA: TGTGCCAGCAGTTCTGCCGGGGCTAACTCCTACGAGCAGTACTTC.

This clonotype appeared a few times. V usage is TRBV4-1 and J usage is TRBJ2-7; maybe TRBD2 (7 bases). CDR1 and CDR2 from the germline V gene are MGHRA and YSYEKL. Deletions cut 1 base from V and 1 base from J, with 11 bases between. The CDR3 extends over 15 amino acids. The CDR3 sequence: CASSQGAGASYEQYF. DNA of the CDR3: TGCGCCAGCAGCCAAGGTGCGGGGGCGTCCTACGAGCAGTACTTC.

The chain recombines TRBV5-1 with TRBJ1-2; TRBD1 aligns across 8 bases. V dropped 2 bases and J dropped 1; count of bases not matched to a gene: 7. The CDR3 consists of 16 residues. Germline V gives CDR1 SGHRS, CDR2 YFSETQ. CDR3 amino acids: CASSFQATGDNYGYTF. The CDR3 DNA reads TGCGCCAGCAGCTTCCAAGCGACAGGGGATAACTATGGCTACACCTTC. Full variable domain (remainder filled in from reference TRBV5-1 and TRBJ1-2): KAGVTQTPRYLIKTRGQQVTLSCSPISGHRSVSWYQQTPGQGLQFLFEYFSETQRNKGNFPGRFSGRQFSNSRSEMNVSTLELGDSALYLCASSFQATGDNYGYTFGSGTRLTVV.

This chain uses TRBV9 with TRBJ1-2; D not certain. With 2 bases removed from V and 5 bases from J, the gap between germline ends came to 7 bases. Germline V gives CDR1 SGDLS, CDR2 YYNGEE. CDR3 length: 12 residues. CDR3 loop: CASSVSPYGYTF. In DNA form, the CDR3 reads TGTGCCAGCAGCGTCTCCCCGTATGGCTACACCTTC.

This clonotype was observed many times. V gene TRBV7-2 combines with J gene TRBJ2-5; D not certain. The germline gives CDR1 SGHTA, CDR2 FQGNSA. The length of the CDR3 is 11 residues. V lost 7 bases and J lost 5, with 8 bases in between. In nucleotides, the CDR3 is TGTGCCAGCACATCCGGGGAGACCCAGTACTTC. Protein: CASTSGETQYF.

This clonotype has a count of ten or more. CDR3 protein: CAWSVVDRVYEQYF. The CDR3 DNA is TGTGCCTGGAGTGTAGTGGACAGGGTCTACGAGCAGTACTTC. The chain links TRBV30 to TRBJ2-7; 8 bases line up with TRBD1. The junction had 4 bases not matched to a gene; V was cut back by 0 bases and J by 3 bases. Germline V gene data show CDR1 as GTSNPN and CDR2 as SVGIG (reference sequence). CDR3 length: 14 residues.

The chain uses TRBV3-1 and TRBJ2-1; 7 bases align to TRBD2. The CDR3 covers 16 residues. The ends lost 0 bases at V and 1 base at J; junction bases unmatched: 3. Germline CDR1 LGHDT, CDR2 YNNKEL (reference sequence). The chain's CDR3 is CASSQDGLGSYNEQFF. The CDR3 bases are TGTGCCAGCAGCCAAGACGGACTAGGTTCCTACAATGAGCAGTTCTTC.

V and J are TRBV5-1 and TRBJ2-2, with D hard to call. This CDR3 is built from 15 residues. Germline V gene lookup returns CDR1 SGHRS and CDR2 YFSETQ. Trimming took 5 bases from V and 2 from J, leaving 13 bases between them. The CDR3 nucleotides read TGCGCCAGCAGAGCTCCGGGCCTAAACACCGGGGAGCTGTTTTTT. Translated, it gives CASRAPGLNTGELFF.

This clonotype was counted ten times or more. CDR3 sequence reads: CASRGFIASAYEQYF. The CDR3 nucleotides are TGTGCCAGCCGGGGTTTCATTGCTAGCGCCTACGAGCAGTACTTC. The chain combines TRBV28 with TRBJ2-7, with a tentative D call TRBD2 (6 bases). CDR3 size: 15 residues. The V gene lost 8 bases and the J gene lost 2 bases, with 19 bases spanning the gap. In germline, CDR1 is MDHEN, CDR2 SYDVKM.

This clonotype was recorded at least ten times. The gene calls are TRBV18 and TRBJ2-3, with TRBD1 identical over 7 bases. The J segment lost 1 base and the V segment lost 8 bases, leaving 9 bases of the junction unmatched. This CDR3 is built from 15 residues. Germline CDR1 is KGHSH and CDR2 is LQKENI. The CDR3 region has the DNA TGTGCCAGCCAACTAGGGGGCTCTGGCACAGATACGCAGTATTTT. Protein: CASQLGGSGTDTQYF.

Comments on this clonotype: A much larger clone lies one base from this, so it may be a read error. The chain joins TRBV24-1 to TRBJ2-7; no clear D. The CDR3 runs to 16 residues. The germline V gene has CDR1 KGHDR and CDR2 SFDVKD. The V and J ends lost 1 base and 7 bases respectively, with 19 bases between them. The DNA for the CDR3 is TGTGCCACCAGTGATTTTGGGGAACGGGCGAGCAATGAGCAGTACTTC. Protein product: CATSDFGERASNEQYF.

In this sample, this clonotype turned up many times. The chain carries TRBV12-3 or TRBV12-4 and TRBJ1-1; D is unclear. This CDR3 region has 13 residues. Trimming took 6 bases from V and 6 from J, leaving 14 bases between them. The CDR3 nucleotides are TGTGCCAGCAGCAGCCTCTTGGACTCTGAAGCTTTCTTT. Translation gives CASSSLLDSEAFF.

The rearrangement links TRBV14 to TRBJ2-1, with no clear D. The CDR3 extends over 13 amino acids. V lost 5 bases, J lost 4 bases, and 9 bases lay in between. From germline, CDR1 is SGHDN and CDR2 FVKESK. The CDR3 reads CASSAQWYNEQFF. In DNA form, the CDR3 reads TGTGCCAGCAGCGCACAATGGTACAATGAGCAGTTCTTC.

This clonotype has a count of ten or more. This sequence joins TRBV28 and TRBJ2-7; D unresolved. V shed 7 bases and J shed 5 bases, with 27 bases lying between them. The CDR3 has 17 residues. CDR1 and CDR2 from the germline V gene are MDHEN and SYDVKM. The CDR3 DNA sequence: TGTGCCAGCACCCCCCCGGGTGGGATGAACTCCCCCAACGAGCAGTACTTC. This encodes CASTPPGGMNSPNEQYF.

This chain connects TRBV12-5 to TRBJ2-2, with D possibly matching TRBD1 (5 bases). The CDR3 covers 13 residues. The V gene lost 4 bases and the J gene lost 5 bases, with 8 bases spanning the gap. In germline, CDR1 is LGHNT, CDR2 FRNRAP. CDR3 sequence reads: CASGSQGTGELFF. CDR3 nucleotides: TGTGCTAGTGGTTCGCAGGGAACCGGGGAGCTGTTTTTT.